Shown below are 19 T cell receptor beta chains from a single sample sequenced in a study of CD8 T cells in ankylosing spondylitis (dated by TCRdb to 2017 to 2019). What the authors observed across the whole study: Blood from ankylosing spondylitis patients appeared to be characterized by a TCR beta motif composed of under ten highly homologous amino acid variants.

Receptor libraries were prepared by 5' RACE. Sequencing was performed on an Illumina HiSeq 2500. Using fastp at Q25 and MiXCR, TCRdb reprocessed the public reads and kept productive beta chains. One record per CDR3 amino acid sequence lists the most common genes and DNA. Within this sample are hundreds of thousands of distinct CDR3 sequences, with roughly 26% of them counted one time only. The ten largest clones capture 0.85% to 1% of the sample. The antigens these receptors bind are not known. The sample taken for sequencing was blood, either unsorted or a sorted T cell fraction (not recorded which). These receptors all come from a male donor with ankylosing spondylitis.

This chain links TRBV27 with TRBJ2-2; a weak D match, TRBD1 (6 bases). CDR1 and CDR2 from the germline V gene are MNHEY and SMNVEV (reference sequence). The V and J ends lost 0 bases and 4 bases respectively, with 12 bases between them. The CDR3 length is 16 residues. CDR3 DNA sequence: TGTGCCAGCAGTTTATCGGCAGGGGCGCCCACCGGGGAGCTGTTTTTT. As protein: CASSLSAGAPTGELFF.

The table lists this clonotype with a few counts. The J gene is TRBJ1-2, the V gene TRBV12-3 or TRBV12-4; maybe TRBD1 (5 bases). V lost 6 bases, J lost 2 bases, and 10 bases lay in between. CDR3 size: 13 residues. CDR3 in amino acids: CASSPAGNYGYTF. In DNA form, the CDR3 reads TGTGCCAGCAGCCCAGCAGGGAACTATGGCTACACCTTC.

This clonotype was observed a handful of times. CDR3 loop: CASSLAAVTYEQYF. CDR3 bases: TGTGCCAGCAGCTTGGCCGCAGTGACCTACGAGCAGTACTTC. V usage is TRBV5-6 and J usage is TRBJ2-7; D call uncertain. This CDR3 has 14 amino acids. CDR1 is SGHDT, CDR2 YYEEEE, per germline. V was clipped by 0 bases and J by 2 bases, with 9 bases between them.

J is TRBJ1-5 and V is TRBV5-1; D is uncertain. Germline-derived CDR1 and CDR2 are SGHRS and YFSETQ. This CDR3 spans 16 amino acids. V lost 1 base, J lost 0 bases, and 11 bases lay in between. The CDR3 sequence is CASSLLGSHSNQPQHF. In DNA, the CDR3 is TGCGCCAGCAGCTTGTTGGGGTCGCATAGCAATCAGCCCCAGCATTTT.

This chain links TRBV12-3 or TRBV12-4 with TRBJ2-7; D is uncertain. Between the trimmed V and J ends, which lost 6 bases and 5 bases, there was a span of 11 bases. This CDR3 is 12 amino acids long. CDR3 DNA sequence: TGTGCCAGCAGGCTGAACGCGAACGAGCAGTACTTC. Residues: CASRLNANEQYF.

This clonotype has a handful of counts. V and J are TRBV7-2 and TRBJ2-5; TRBD2 is a possible D gene (6 bases). Germline-derived CDR1 and CDR2 are SGHTA and FQGNSA. The V end lost 4 bases, the J end lost 5 bases, and 11 bases lay between the germline ends. This CDR3 is 13 amino acids long. The CDR3 loop reads CASSYRLVETQYF. DNA for the CDR3: TGTGCCAGCAGCTACAGACTAGTGGAGACCCAGTACTTC.

This clonotype showed up just a few times. The chain carries TRBV6-2 or TRBV6-3 and TRBJ2-1; 13 nucleotides align to TRBD2. V shed 6 bases and J 6 bases; nucleotides not matched to a gene: 5. The CDR3 runs 15 residues. Germline assignment: CDR1 MNHEY and CDR2 SVGEGT. The CDR3 nucleotides are TGTGCCAGCAGACCGGGACTAGCGGGGATCAATGAGCAGTTCTTC. It yields the protein CASRPGLAGINEQFF.

The table lists this clonotype with a few counts. The chain is built from TRBV12-3 or TRBV12-4 and TRBJ1-2; TRBD1 matches at 9 bases. The CDR3 contains 14 residues. With 4 bases clipped from V and 4 bases from J, the junction kept 4 bases outside the gene matches. CDR3 in amino acids: CASSSPGQGYGYTF. CDR3 bases: TGTGCCAGCAGTTCCCCGGGACAGGGCTATGGCTACACCTTC.

This chain connects TRBV6-1 to TRBJ1-5; TRBD1 is a possible D gene (6 bases). The CDR3 totals 14 residues. The ends were cut back, 3 bases at V and 11 bases at J, with 17 bases in the middle. Germline assignment: CDR1 MNHNS and CDR2 SASEGT. DNA for the CDR3: TGTGCCAGCAGTGACCCCGGGGGCGCTTGGGCCCAGCATTTT. Translated, it gives CASSDPGGAWAQHF.

This clonotype has more than one count but fewer than ten. The chain carries TRBV5-1 and TRBJ2-5, with 8 bases aligning to TRBD2. The junction had 8 bases not matched to a gene; V was cut back by 4 bases and J by 3 bases. Looked up from germline, CDR1 is SGHRS and CDR2 is YFSETQ. The CDR3 is made up of 15 amino acids. Here the CDR3 DNA reads TGCGCCAGCAGCCGGGAGGGCCAAGATGAAGAGACCCAGTACTTC. Translation: CASSREGQDEETQYF.

This clonotype was observed a handful of times. This rearrangement joins TRBV7-9 to TRBJ1-5; D remains ambiguous. The CDR3 has 13 amino acids. CDR1 SEHNR and CDR2 FQNEAQ come from the germline V gene (reference sequence). Trimming cost V 5 bases and J 5 bases, with 10 bases left between them. Here the CDR3 reads CASSTNGHQPQHF. The CDR3 DNA is TGTGCCAGCAGCACCAATGGACATCAGCCCCAGCATTTT.

This rearrangement joins TRBV15 to TRBJ2-2; no clear D gene. There are 17 residues in the CDR3. Per the germline V gene, CDR1 is LNHNV and CDR2 is YYDKDF (reference sequence). Trimming removed 0 bases at V and 2 bases at J, with 13 bases between. The CDR3 reads CATSRDLLVENTGELFF. CDR3 sequence (DNA): TGTGCCACCAGCAGAGATTTATTGGTAGAAAACACCGGGGAGCTGTTTTTT. Variable domain in full (rest from reference TRBV15 and TRBJ2-2): DAMVIQNPRYQVTQFGKPVTLSCSQTLNHNVMYWYQQKSSQAPKLLFHYYDKDFNNEADTPDNFQSRRPNTSFCFLDIRSPGLGDTAMYLCATSRDLLVENTGELFFGEGSRLTVL.

J is TRBJ1-6 and V is TRBV7-9, with TRBD1 identical over 7 bases. CDR1 is SEHNR and CDR2 is FQNEAQ in the germline V gene (reference sequence). The CDR3 extends over 15 amino acids. With 5 bases clipped from V and 10 bases from J, the junction kept 11 bases outside the gene matches. CDR3 bases: TGTGCCAGCAGCCGGGCCGGGACAGCGGACTCACCCCTCCACTTT. Translating it yields CASSRAGTADSPLHF.

This clonotype was seen only a few times. The chain couples TRBV7-2 to TRBJ1-1; D remains unclear. This CDR3 contains 14 residues. Trimming pared 7 bases from V and 3 bases from J, leaving 15 bases between. Germline lookup yields CDR1 SGHTA and CDR2 FQGNSA. In nucleotides, the CDR3 is TGTGCCAGCACCCCCCTGCCCCGGGACACTGAAGCTTTCTTT. As protein: CASTPLPRDTEAFF.

The chain employs TRBV12-3 or TRBV12-4 and TRBJ1-5, with 9 bases lining up with TRBD1. This CDR3 spans 14 amino acids. V gave up 3 bases and J gave up 7 bases; unmatched junction bases: 4. CDR3 loop: CASSFGDRAQPQHF. CDR3 bases: TGTGCCAGCAGTTTTGGGGACAGGGCCCAGCCCCAGCATTTT.

The rearrangement uses TRBV18 and TRBJ1-5, with 7 positions matching TRBD1. The CDR3 runs to 14 residues. Trimming took 5 bases from V and 3 from J; bases not matched to a gene: 4. Germline V gene data show CDR1 as KGHSH and CDR2 as LQKENI. The CDR3 region is CASSEGTDNQPQHF. The CDR3 region has the DNA TGTGCCAGCTCAGAAGGGACAGACAATCAGCCCCAGCATTTT.

This chain links TRBV7-6 with TRBJ1-5; TRBD1 agrees at 7 bases. Germline V CDR1 and CDR2: SGHVS, FNYEAQ. V lost 8 bases and J lost 5; bases outside the gene matches: 6. CDR3 length: 13 amino acids. The CDR3 spells CASSRGRDQPQHF. The CDR3 nucleotides read TGTGCCAGCTCAAGGGGGCGCGATCAGCCCCAGCATTTT.

J is TRBJ2-1 and V is TRBV5-1; D may correspond to TRBD1 or TRBD2 (5 bases each). The CDR3 is 18 residues long. Germline V gene lookup returns CDR1 SGHRS and CDR2 YFSETQ. Trimming took off 5 bases at V and 7 bases at J, with 28 bases between the two ends. This chain's CDR3 is CASSFTGRDRYGGNEQFF. The CDR3 DNA is TGCGCCAGCAGTTTCACCGGACGGGACCGCTATGGGGGAAATGAGCAGTTCTTC. The whole variable domain, filled in from reference TRBV5-1 and TRBJ2-1, reads KAGVTQTPRYLIKTRGQQVTLSCSPISGHRSVSWYQQTPGQGLQFLFEYFSETQRNKGNFPGRFSGRQFSNSRSEMNVSTLELGDSALYLCASSFTGRDRYGGNEQFFGPGTRLTVL.

The chain carries TRBV20-1 and TRBJ2-3, with 14 nucleotides matching TRBD2. The CDR3 consists of 14 residues. V shed 6 bases, J shed 6 bases, and the junction held 5 bases outside the gene matches. Germline lookup yields CDR1 DFQATT and CDR2 SNEGSKA (reference sequence). The CDR3 bases are TGCAGTGCGACGGGACTAGCGGGAGCGGATACGCAGTATTTT. Translating gives CSATGLAGADTQYF.